The rows below give T cell receptor beta chains drawn from one sample of a study of shared clonotypes between healthy human individuals. Profiled with immunoSEQ multiplex PCR; TCRdb holds only in-frame clones, not every one. The table lists approximately 600,000 clones, approximately 95% of them singletons, with over 0.1% in the top ten. Sequencing was done on a sample of naive CD8+ T cells sorted from blood. The receptors derive from a woman in her twenties or thirties in good health. Both conserved end residues are part of each CDR3. A D gene is named only where the DNA matches it firmly. Not every row has a clone size; where given, it reads once, few, many or a size class.

TRBV10-3	NA	NA	TRBJ1-1	TGTGCCATCAGTGAGTCTGGAATTGGGAACACTGAAGCTTTCTTT	CAISESGIGNTEAFF
TRBV27	TRBD2	few	TRBJ2-4	TGTGCCAGCAGGGAGGCTAGCGGGAGTTGGGAAAACATTCAGTACTTC	CASREASGSWENIQYF
TRBV9	NA	few	TRBJ2-2	TGTGCCAGCAGCGTAGCCTGGGGGACCGGGGAGCTGTTTTTT	CASSVAWGTGELFF
TRBV4-1	TRBD1	once	TRBJ2-7	TGCGCCAGCAGCCATCCGGGACAGAACGAGCAGTACTTC	CASSHPGQNEQYF
TRBV27	NA	NA	TRBJ1-1	TGTGCCAGCAGTTTATCTTCAGCTAACACTGAAGCTTTCTTT	CASSLSSANTEAFF
TRBV9	TRBD1	NA	TRBJ2-7	TGTGCCAGCAGCTTGGGACAGGGCTACGAGCAGTACTTC	CASSLGQGYEQYF
TRBV7-9	NA	NA	TRBJ2-3	TGTGCCAGCAGCTTAGCGATGGGGGCAGATACGCAGTATTTT	CASSLAMGADTQYF
TRBV23-1	NA	once	TRBJ2-3	TGCGCCAGCAGTCAATCGGGGGAAGGGCGCCCAGATACGCAGTATTTT	CASSQSGEGRPDTQYF
TRBV9	TRBD2	once	TRBJ2-6	TGTGCCAGCAGCGTAGCGACTAGCGCTTCCCCCGCAGGCTCTGGGGCCAACGTCCTGACTTTC	CASSVATSASPAGSGANVLTF
TRBV4-1	TRBD2	NA	TRBJ2-7	TGCGCCAGCAGCCCATTTTTAGCGGGAGGTTCCTCCTACGAGCAGTACTTC	CASSPFLAGGSSYEQYF
TRBV7-9	TRBD2	NA	TRBJ2-7	TGTGCCAGCAGCTTAGGAAATAGCGGGAGTTATAGTTACGAGCAGTACTTC	CASSLGNSGSYSYEQYF
TRBV13	NA	NA	TRBJ1-5	TGTGCCAGCAGCTTATACCGCAATCAGCCCCAGCATTTT	CASSLYRNQPQHF
TRBV28	NA	NA	TRBJ2-1	TGTGCCAGCAGTACCCGACCGGGAAGCTCCTACAATGAGCAGTTCTTC	CASSTRPGSSYNEQFF
TRBV4-2	NA	NA	TRBJ1-3	TGTGCCAGCAGCCAAGAATTGGACGACGGGATTAACACCATATATTTT	CASSQELDDGINTIYF
TRBV19	NA	NA	TRBJ1-5	TGTGCCAGTAGCATGGGGGCAGCTCAGCCCCAGCATTTT	CASSMGAAQPQHF
TRBV7-9	TRBD1	NA	TRBJ2-7	TGTGCCAGCAGCCAGGGTGACAGGGGATTCTACGAGCAGTACTTC	CASSQGDRGFYEQYF
TRBV2	TRBD2	NA	TRBJ2-1	TGTGCCAGCAGACTAGCGGGAGCCTACAATGAGCAGTTCTTC	CASRLAGAYNEQFF
TRBV19	NA	NA	TRBJ2-1	TGTGCCAGTAGTATAACCAGCAGCTCCTACAATGAGCAGTTCTTC	CASSITSSSYNEQFF
TRBV15	NA	NA	TRBJ1-1	TGTGCCACCAGCATTAAGGGTCCCACTGAAGCTTTCTTT	CATSIKGPTEAFF
TRBV15	NA	NA	TRBJ2-2	TGTGCCACCAGCACAGGGCGCACCGGGGAGCTGTTTTTT	CATSTGRTGELFF
TRBV4-1	NA	NA	TRBJ1-1	TGCGCCAGCAGCCCGCCGATGGGGGGCGCGTACACTGAAGCTTTCTTT	CASSPPMGGAYTEAFF
TRBV4-1	TRBD1	NA	TRBJ1-2	TGCGCCAGCAGCCAAAATACAGGGGGCGGCTATGGCTACACCTTC	CASSQNTGGGYGYTF
TRBV4-1	NA	NA	TRBJ2-7	TGCGCCAGCAGCCAAGTGGGAAATTCGATTGGGGAGCAGTACTTC	CASSQVGNSIGEQYF
TRBV19	TRBD1	NA	TRBJ1-5	TGTGCCAGTAAAGGACCGGGACAGGGAAGCAATCAGCCCCAGCATTTT	CASKGPGQGSNQPQHF
TRBV5-4	NA	NA	TRBJ2-7	TGTGCCAGCAGCTTGGGACAGGACTACGAGCAGTACTTC	CASSLGQDYEQYF
TRBV28	TRBD2	NA	TRBJ2-7	TGTGCCAGCAGTGATAAACTGGGACTAGCGGGAGAGGGCGAGCAGTACTTC	CASSDKLGLAGEGEQYF
TRBV7-9	TRBD2	NA	TRBJ2-3	TGTGCCAGCAAATCCCAGCGGGAGGCCCCAGATACGCAGTATTTT	CASKSQREAPDTQYF
TRBV5-1	NA	NA	TRBJ2-7	TGCGCCAGCAGCTTTGACAGAACCTACGAGCAGTACTTC	CASSFDRTYEQYF
TRBV4-1	NA	NA	TRBJ2-7	TGCGCCAGCAGCCAAGATTTACCCACACCTAGCTTCTCCTACGAGCAGTACTTC	CASSQDLPTPSFSYEQYF
TRBV5-4	NA	NA	TRBJ1-1	TGTGCCAGCAGCCCGGGGGGGGGCGCGGGCACTGAAGCTTTCTTT	CASSPGGGAGTEAFF
TRBV27	TRBD2	NA	TRBJ2-5	TGTGCCAGCAGTCCCGGACTAGCACCATTAGAGACCCAGTACTTC	CASSPGLAPLETQYF
TRBV7-9	TRBD1	NA	TRBJ2-7	TGTGCCAGCAGCTTGGGACAGAACTACGAGCAGTACTTC	CASSLGQNYEQYF
TRBV27	NA	NA	TRBJ1-3	TGTGCCAGCAGTCCTCAACTCAAGTCCTCTGGAAACACCATATATTTT	CASSPQLKSSGNTIYF
TRBV7-9	TRBD1	NA	TRBJ1-2	TGTGCCAGCAGCTTAGGGGACAGAACCCCTTATGGCTACACCTTC	CASSLGDRTPYGYTF
TRBV12-2	NA	NA	TRBJ1-1	TGTGCAAGTCGCTTAGCAGGTCCCGGGAACACTGAAGCTTTCTTT	CASRLAGPGNTEAFF
TRBV28	NA	NA	TRBJ1-1	TGTGCCAGCCTCACATTCGACAGGACCATGAACACTGAAGCTTTCTTT	CASLTFDRTMNTEAFF
TRBV27	TRBD1	NA	TRBJ2-1	TGTGCCAGCAGTTTACCCGGGACAGTGCTTAATGAGCAGTTCTTC	CASSLPGTVLNEQFF
TRBV18	TRBD2	NA	TRBJ2-1	TGTGCCAGCTCACCAGAGGGACTAGCGGTCGGTGATCATAACAATGAGCAGTTCTTC	CASSPEGLAVGDHNNEQFF
TRBV27	NA	NA	TRBJ2-7	TGTGCCAGCAGTCCCGGGATGGGCTACGAGCAGTACTTC	CASSPGMGYEQYF
TRBV27	NA	NA	TRBJ2-1	TGTGCCAGCAGTTTATTGACGAGGGTTCACAATGAGCAGTTCTTC	CASSLLTRVHNEQFF
TRBV7-9	TRBD1	NA	TRBJ1-1	TGTGCCAGCAGCCGCGCACAGGGGGTTACTGAAGCTTTCTTT	CASSRAQGVTEAFF
TRBV14	NA	NA	TRBJ2-7	TGTGCCAGCAGCCAACTAGCGCCTGACGAGCAGTACTTC	CASSQLAPDEQYF
TRBV7-2	NA	NA	TRBJ2-7	TGTGCCAGCAGGCTAGGGGTCCCTTCCTACGAGCAGTACTTC	CASRLGVPSYEQYF
TRBV28	NA	NA	TRBJ1-2	TGTGCCAGCAGTTTCCAAGGGGAAGCTAACTATGGCTACACCTTC	CASSFQGEANYGYTF
TRBV27	NA	NA	TRBJ1-5	TGTGCCAGCAGTTTACTCTCGGGGGTGACAAATCAGCCCCAGCATTTT	CASSLLSGVTNQPQHF
TRBV9	NA	once	TRBJ2-1	TGTGCCAGCAGCCCGAGTCGGGTCCTCGGGAATGAGCAGTTCTTC	CASSPSRVLGNEQFF
TRBV28	NA	once	TRBJ1-6	TGTGCCAGCAGCCCTCGGTTCGAGAATTCACCCCTCCACTTT	CASSPRFENSPLHF
TRBV29-1	NA	NA	TRBJ2-7	TGCAGCGTTGAAGCGAGTCCCTACGAGCAGTACTTC	CSVEASPYEQYF
TRBV27	NA	NA	TRBJ2-7	TGTGCCAGCAGTTTATCGGCCGGGGTCGAGCAGTACTTC	CASSLSAGVEQYF
TRBV7-3	NA	NA	TRBJ2-1	TGTGCCAGCAGCTTATCGGGGAACAATGAGCAGTTCTTC	CASSLSGNNEQFF
TRBV13	NA	NA	TRBJ2-5	TGTGCCAGCAGCCGTTCGGGACCTCAGTACTTC	CASSRSGPQYF
TRBV7-9	TRBD2	NA	TRBJ2-3	TGTGCCAGCAGCTCCATCCCGACTAGCGGGGGTAGCACAGATACGCAGTATTTT	CASSSIPTSGGSTDTQYF
TRBV19	TRBD1	NA	TRBJ1-1	TGTGCCAGTAGTTATGGGACAGAGAACACTGAAGCTTTCTTT	CASSYGTENTEAFF